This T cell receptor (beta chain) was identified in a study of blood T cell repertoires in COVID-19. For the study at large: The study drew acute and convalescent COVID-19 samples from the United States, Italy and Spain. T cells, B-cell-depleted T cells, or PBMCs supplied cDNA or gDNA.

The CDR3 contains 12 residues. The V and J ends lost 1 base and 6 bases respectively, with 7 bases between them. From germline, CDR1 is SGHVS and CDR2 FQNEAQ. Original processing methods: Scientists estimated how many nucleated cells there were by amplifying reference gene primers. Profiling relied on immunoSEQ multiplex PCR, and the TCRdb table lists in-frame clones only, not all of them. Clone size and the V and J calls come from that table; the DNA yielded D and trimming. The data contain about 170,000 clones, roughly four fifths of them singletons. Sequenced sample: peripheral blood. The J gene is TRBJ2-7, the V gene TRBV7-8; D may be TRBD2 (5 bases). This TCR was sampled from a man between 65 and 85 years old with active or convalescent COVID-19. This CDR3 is CASSLGLAEQYF. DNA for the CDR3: TGTGCCAGCAGCTTAGGGCTAGCCGAGCAGTACTTC.